The 8 T cell receptor beta chains below come from one sample, sequenced in a study of T cell responses to AZD1222 COVID-19 vaccine. Sequenced by immunoSEQ multiplex PCR; TCRdb stores in-frame clones only, minus some. The table has about 110,000 clones, approximately 90% seen once; the top ten hold about 8.1%. Sequences were derived from peripheral blood, sampled 28 days after the second AZD1222 dose. These receptors all come from an adult who received the AZD1222 COVID-19 vaccine.

The rearrangement uses TRBV9 and TRBJ1-6, with D tentatively TRBD1 (5 bases). Per germline, CDR1 SGDLS and CDR2 YYNGEE. Trimming pared 1 base from V and 9 bases from J, leaving 11 bases between. The length of the CDR3 is 14 residues. Here the CDR3 reads CASSVRDALSPLHF. The DNA of the CDR3 is TGTGCCAGCAGCGTAAGGGACGCCCTTTCACCCCTCCACTTT.

CDR3 bases: TGTGCTAGTGGAGGGGACAGGGGAAGCACCGGGGAGCTGTTTTTT. Its translation is CASGGDRGSTGELFF. V and J are TRBV12-5 and TRBJ2-2, with TRBD1 matching over 10 bases. The length of the CDR3 is 15 residues. Germline CDR1 is LGHNT and CDR2 is FRNRAP. V gave up 6 bases and J gave up 4 bases; unmatched junction bases: 5.

This clone was observed once. V and J are TRBV19 and TRBJ1-2; 11 nucleotides line up with TRBD1. Germline lookup yields CDR1 LNHDA and CDR2 SQIVND (reference sequence). Trimming at V came to 4 bases and at J to 7 bases, leaving 11 bases not matched to a gene. The CDR3 extends over 16 amino acids. CDR3 protein: CASSRRTGGGFSGYTF. DNA for the CDR3: TGTGCCAGTAGTAGGCGGACAGGGGGCGGCTTTAGTGGCTACACCTTC.

V usage is TRBV5-4 and J usage is TRBJ1-3, with a weak D call TRBD1 (5 bases). CDR1 and CDR2 from the germline V gene are SGHNT and YYREEE (reference sequence). The CDR3 contains 17 residues. V shed 2 bases and J shed 2 bases, with 17 bases lying between them. CDR3 residues: CASSLENRQLTGNTIYF. CDR3 in DNA: TGTGCCAGCAGCTTAGAAAACCGACAGCTCACTGGAAACACCATATATTTT.

The rearrangement uses TRBV3-1 (or the pseudogene TRBV3-2) and TRBJ1-1, with a tentative D call TRBD1 (6 bases). Trimming took 4 bases from V and 4 from J, leaving 16 bases between them. The CDR3 contains 15 residues. Germline CDR1 LGHDT, CDR2 YNNKEL (reference sequence). Written as DNA, the CDR3 is TGTGCCAGCAGCCGACAGGTGCTACTTCTCACTGAAGCTTTCTTT. This encodes CASSRQVLLLTEAFF.

The rearrangement joins TRBV7-9 to TRBJ2-7; TRBD1 might be the D (6 bases). In germline, CDR1 is SEHNR, CDR2 FQNEAQ (reference sequence). V was shortened by 1 base and J by 0 bases, with 10 bases between the two germline ends. The CDR3 spans 15 residues. The CDR3 loop is CASSLGPGVSYEQYF. CDR3 nucleotide sequence: TGTGCCAGCAGCTTAGGCCCAGGGGTCTCCTACGAGCAGTACTTC.

The chain recombines TRBV6-2 or TRBV6-3 with TRBJ2-6; D gene ambiguous. The length of the CDR3 is 16 residues. Germline CDR1 MNHEY, CDR2 SVGEGT. The V end lost 5 bases, the J end lost 0 bases, and 11 bases lay between the germline ends. Written as DNA, the CDR3 is TGTGCCAGCAGTCTCCACCCCCCCTCTGGGGCCAACGTCCTGACTTTC. Translating it yields CASSLHPPSGANVLTF.

The genes are TRBV6-5 and TRBJ1-5; D gene ambiguous. The CDR3 extends over 12 amino acids. V was clipped by 6 bases and J by 6 bases, with 9 bases between them. In germline, CDR1 is MNHEY, CDR2 SVGAGI. This CDR3 is CASSRASQPQHF. The CDR3 DNA reads as TGTGCCAGCAGCCGGGCCAGTCAGCCCCAGCATTTT.